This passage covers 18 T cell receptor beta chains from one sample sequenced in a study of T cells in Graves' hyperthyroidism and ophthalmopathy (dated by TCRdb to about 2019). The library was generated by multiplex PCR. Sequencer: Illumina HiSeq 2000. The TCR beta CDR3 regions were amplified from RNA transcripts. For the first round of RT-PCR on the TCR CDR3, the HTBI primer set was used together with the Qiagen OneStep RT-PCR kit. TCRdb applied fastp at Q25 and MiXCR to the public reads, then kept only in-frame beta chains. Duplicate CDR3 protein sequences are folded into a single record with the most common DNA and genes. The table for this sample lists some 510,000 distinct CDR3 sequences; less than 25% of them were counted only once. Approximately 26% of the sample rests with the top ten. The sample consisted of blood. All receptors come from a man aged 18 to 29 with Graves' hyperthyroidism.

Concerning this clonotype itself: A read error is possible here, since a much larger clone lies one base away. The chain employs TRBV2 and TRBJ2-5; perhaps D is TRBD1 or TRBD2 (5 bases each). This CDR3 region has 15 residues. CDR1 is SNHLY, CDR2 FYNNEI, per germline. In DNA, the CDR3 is TGTGCCAGCAGTCCCCTGGGACCGGGGCAAGAGACCAAGTACTTC. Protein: CASSPLGPGQETKYF.

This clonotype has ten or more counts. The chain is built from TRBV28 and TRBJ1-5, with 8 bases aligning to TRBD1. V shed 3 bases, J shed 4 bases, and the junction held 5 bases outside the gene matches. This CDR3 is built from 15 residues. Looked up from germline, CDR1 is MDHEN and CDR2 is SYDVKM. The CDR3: CASSLHTGGNQPQHF. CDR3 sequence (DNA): TGTGCCAGCAGTTTGCATACAGGGGGTAATCAGCCCCAGCATTTT.

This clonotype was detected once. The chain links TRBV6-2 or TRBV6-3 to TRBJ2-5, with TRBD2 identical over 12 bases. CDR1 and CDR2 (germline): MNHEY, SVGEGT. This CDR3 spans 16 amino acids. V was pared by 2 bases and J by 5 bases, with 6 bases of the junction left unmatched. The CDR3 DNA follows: TGTGCCAGCAGTTACACCGGGACTAGCGGGCGGGAGACCCAGTACTTC. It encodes CASSYTGTSGRETQYF.

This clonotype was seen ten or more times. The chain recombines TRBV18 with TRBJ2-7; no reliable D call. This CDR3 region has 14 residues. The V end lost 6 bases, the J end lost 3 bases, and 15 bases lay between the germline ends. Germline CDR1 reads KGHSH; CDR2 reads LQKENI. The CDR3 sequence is CASSRLPILYEQYF. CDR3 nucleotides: TGTGCCAGCTCTCGTCTTCCGATTCTCTACGAGCAGTACTTC. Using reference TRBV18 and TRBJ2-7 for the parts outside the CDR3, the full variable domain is NAGVMQNPRHLVRRRGQEARLRCSPMKGHSHVYWYRQLPEEGLKFMVYLQKENIIDESGMPKERFSAEFPKEGPSILRIQQVVRGDSAAYFCASSRLPILYEQYFGPGTRLTVT.

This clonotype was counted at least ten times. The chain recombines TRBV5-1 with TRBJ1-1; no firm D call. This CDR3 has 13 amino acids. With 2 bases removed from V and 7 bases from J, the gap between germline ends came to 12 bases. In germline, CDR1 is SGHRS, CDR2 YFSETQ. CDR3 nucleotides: TGCGCCAGCAGCTTCTTGGGAGGAAATGAAGCTTTCTTT. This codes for CASSFLGGNEAFF.

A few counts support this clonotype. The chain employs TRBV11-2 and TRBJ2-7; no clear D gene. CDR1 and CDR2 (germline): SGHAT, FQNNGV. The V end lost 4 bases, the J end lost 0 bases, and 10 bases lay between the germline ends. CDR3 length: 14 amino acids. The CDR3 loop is CASSSPPGSYEQYF. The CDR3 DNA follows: TGTGCCAGCAGCTCGCCCCCGGGCTCCTACGAGCAGTACTTC.

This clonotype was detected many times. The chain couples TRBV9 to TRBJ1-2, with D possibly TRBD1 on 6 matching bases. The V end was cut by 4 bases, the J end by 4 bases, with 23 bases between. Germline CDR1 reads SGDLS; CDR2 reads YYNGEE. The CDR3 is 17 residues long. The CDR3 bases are TGTGCCAGCAGCCACCCCCTGGGGCAGGGGTTTAGCTATGGCTACACCTTC. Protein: CASSHPLGQGFSYGYTF.

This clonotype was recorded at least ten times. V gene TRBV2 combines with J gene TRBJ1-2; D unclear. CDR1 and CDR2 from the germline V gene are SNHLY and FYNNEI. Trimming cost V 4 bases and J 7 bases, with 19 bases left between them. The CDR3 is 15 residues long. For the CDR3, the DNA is TGTGCCAGCAGTGGCGGGCCGGAAAGGGTCTCTGGCTACACCTTC. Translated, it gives CASSGGPERVSGYTF.

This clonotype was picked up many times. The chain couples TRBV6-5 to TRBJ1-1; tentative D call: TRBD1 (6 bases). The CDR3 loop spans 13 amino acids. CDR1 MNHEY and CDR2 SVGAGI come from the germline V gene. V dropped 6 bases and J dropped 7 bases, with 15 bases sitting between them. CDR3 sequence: CASSFRGGDEAFF. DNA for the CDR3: TGTGCCAGCAGCTTCAGGGGAGGAGATGAAGCTTTCTTT.

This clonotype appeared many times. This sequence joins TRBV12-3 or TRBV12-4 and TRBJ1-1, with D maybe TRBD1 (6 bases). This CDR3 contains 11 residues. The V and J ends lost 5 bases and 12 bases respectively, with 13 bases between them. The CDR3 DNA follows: TGTGCCAGCAGTATCGGACAGCCATCTTTCTTT. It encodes CASSIGQPSFF.

CDR3 sequence reads: CASTPGDRVYEQYF. For the CDR3, the DNA is TGTGCCAGCACCCCCGGGGACAGGGTCTACGAGCAGTACTTC. This chain connects TRBV28 to TRBJ2-7, with 9 bases fitting TRBD1. Per germline, CDR1 MDHEN and CDR2 SYDVKM. This CDR3 spans 14 amino acids. Trimming cost V 7 bases and J 3 bases; bases outside gene matches: 7.

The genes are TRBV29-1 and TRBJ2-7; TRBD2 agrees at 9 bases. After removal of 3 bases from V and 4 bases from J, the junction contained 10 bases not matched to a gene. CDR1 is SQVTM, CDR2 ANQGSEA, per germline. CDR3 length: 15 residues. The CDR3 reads CSVDGGSGRLYEQYF. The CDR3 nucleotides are TGCAGCGTTGACGGCGGTAGCGGGAGACTGTACGAGCAGTACTTC.

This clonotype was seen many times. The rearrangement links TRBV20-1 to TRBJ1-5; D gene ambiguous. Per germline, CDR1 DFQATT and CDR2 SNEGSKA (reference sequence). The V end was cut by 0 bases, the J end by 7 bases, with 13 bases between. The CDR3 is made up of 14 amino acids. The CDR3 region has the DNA TGCAGTGCTAGAGATATCGAGGGTTTCCAGCCCCAGCATTTT. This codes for CSARDIEGFQPQHF.

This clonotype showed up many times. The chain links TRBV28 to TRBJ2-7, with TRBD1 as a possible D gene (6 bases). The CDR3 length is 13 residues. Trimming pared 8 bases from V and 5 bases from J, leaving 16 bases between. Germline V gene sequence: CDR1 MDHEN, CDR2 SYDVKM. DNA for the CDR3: TGTGCCAGCGACGAGGCCAGGGGAGACGAGCAGTACTTC. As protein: CASDEARGDEQYF.

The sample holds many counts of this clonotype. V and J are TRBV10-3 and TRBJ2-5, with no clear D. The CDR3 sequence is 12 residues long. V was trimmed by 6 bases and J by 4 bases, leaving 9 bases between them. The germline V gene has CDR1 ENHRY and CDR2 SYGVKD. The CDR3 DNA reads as TGTGCCATCAGAACCGAGTTAGAGACCCAGTACTTC. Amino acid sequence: CAIRTELETQYF.

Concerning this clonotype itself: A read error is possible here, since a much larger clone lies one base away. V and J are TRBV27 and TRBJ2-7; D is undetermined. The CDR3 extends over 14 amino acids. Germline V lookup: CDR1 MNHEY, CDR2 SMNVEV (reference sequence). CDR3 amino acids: CAISLGRTTYEQYF. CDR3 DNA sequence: TGTGCCATCAGTTTGGGCAGGACGACCTACGAGCAGTACTTC.

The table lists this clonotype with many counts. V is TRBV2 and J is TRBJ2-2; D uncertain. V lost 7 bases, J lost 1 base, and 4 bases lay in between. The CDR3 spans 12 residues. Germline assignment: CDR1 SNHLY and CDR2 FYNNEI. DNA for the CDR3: TGTGCCAGCACGGTGAACACCGGGGAGCTGTTTTTT. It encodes CASTVNTGELFF.

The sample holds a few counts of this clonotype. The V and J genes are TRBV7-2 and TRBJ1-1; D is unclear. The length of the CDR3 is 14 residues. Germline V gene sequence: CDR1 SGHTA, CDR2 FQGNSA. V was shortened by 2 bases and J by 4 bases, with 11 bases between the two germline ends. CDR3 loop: CASSLPGGATEAFF. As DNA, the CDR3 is TGTGCCAGCAGCTTACCAGGTGGAGCCACTGAAGCTTTCTTT.